These 9 T cell receptor beta chains share one sample of origin, sequenced in a study of Graves' ophthalmopathy and Graves' hyperthyroidism. Amplified TCR beta CDR3 regions were obtained using RNA transcripts as template. HTBI primers were employed in first-round RT-PCR, then a second-round multiplex PCR followed. TCRdb ran MiXCR on the multiplex PCR reads and lists one entry per CDR3 protein. This sample has roughly 480,000 distinct CDR3 sequences, with under 15% found just once. The material sequenced was blood. The receptors here all came from a woman between 25 and 40 years old with Graves' ophthalmopathy.

As for this clonotype: Just one base apart from a much larger clone, this may be a read error. The conserved phenylalanine or tryptophan normally closing the CDR3 is absent here, so this likely arose from a read error. This chain links TRBV30 with TRBJ2-6, with D tentatively TRBD1 (6 bases). V was pared by 1 base and J by 4 bases, with 11 bases between. The CDR3 sequence is 15 residues long. Germline CDR1 and CDR2: GTSNPN and SVGIG (reference sequence). The CDR3 sequence: CAWSDMGAGANVLTV. In DNA, the CDR3 is TGTGCCTGGAGTGATATGGGGGCCGGGGCCAACGTCCTGACTGTC.

This clonotype was counted a few times. The chain recombines TRBV3-1 with TRBJ1-1; D not certain. Trimming removed 0 bases at V and 2 bases at J, with 10 bases between. The CDR3 runs to 15 residues. Germline V gives CDR1 LGHDT, CDR2 YNNKEL (reference sequence). In DNA form, the CDR3 reads TGTGCCAGCAGCCAAGATTCCCGGGAAAACACTGAAGCTTTCTTT. The encoded protein is CASSQDSRENTEAFF.

This clonotype appeared many times. The V call is TRBV6-4, the J call TRBJ2-5, with 7 positions matching TRBD1. V shed 10 bases, J shed 1 base, and the junction held 3 bases outside the gene matches. From germline, CDR1 is MRHNA and CDR2 SNTAGT. This CDR3 spans 12 amino acids. The CDR3 DNA sequence: TGTGCCACCCGGGACAGCCAAGAGACCCAGTACTTC. Translating it yields CATRDSQETQYF.

Of note for this clonotype: A much larger clone lies a single base off, so this may be a read error. The chain joins TRBV20-1 to TRBJ1-6, with D unclear. The V and J ends lost 2 bases and 7 bases respectively, with 6 bases between them. The CDR3 is 12 amino acids. Germline assignment: CDR1 DFQATT and CDR2 SNEGSKA (reference sequence). This CDR3 is CSARYANSPLHF. CDR3 in DNA: TGCAGTGCTAGATATGCGAATTCACCCCTCCACTTT.

Note on this clonotype: An end of the junction does not agree with germline; a read error may underlie this. The chain combines TRBV6-1 with TRBJ2-3; maybe TRBD1 (5 bases). This CDR3 is 15 amino acids long. Germline lookup yields CDR1 MNHNS and CDR2 SASEGT. CDR3 loop: CASRPRVYSTDTQYF. CDR3 coding DNA: TGTGCCAGCCGGCCCAGGGTCTATAGCACAGATACTCAGTATTTT.

This clonotype was seen at least ten times. One junction end disagrees with the germline gene, perhaps due to a read error. This sequence joins TRBV7-4 and TRBJ2-7; the D gene is possibly TRBD2 (6 bases). Germline V lookup: CDR1 SGHVT, CDR2 SQSDAQ. The CDR3 totals 18 residues. The CDR3 region has the DNA TGTACCAGCAGCCTAAAGGAGGGTCAGACTAGGGGTGGAGACGAGCAGTACTTC. As protein: CTSSLKEGQTRGGDEQYF.

This clonotype has at least ten counts. The genes are TRBV12-3 or TRBV12-4 and TRBJ2-2; TRBD1 agrees at 9 bases. J was trimmed by 6 bases and V by 5 bases; bases with no gene match: 4. The CDR3 is 14 amino acids. The CDR3 loop reads CASSERQGAGELFF. CDR3 nucleotide sequence: TGTGCCAGCAGTGAGAGACAGGGGGCCGGGGAGCTGTTTTTT.

This clonotype is labeled as medium-sized. The chain couples TRBV9 to TRBJ2-7; a possible D gene is TRBD2 (5 bases). V lost 1 base to trimming and J lost 2 bases, with 13 bases between them. Germline CDR1 reads SGDLS; CDR2 reads YYNGEE. The CDR3 is 15 amino acids. The CDR3 region has the DNA TGTGCCAGCAGCGTACATCCTGAGCGGACCTACGAGCAGTACTTC. It codes for CASSVHPERTYEQYF.

The CDR3 loop is CASSEWGSNPLGELFF. In nucleotides, the CDR3 is TGTGCCAGCAGTGAATGGGGGTCCAACCCTCTCGGGGAGCTGTTTTTT. This chain connects TRBV25-1 to TRBJ2-2; D is perhaps TRBD1 or TRBD2 (5 bases each). The length of the CDR3 is 16 residues. The V end lost 1 base, the J end lost 7 bases, and 16 bases lay between the germline ends. The V gene's germline CDR1 is MGHDK and CDR2 SYGVNS.